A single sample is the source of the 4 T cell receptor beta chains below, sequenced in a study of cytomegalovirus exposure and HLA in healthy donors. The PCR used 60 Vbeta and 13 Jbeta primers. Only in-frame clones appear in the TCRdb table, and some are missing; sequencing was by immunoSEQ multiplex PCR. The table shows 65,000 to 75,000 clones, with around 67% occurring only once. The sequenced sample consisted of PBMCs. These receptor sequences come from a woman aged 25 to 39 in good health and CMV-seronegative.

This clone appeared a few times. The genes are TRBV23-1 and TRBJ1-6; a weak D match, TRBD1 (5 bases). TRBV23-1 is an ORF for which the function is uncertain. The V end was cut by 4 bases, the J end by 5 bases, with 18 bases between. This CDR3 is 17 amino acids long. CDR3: CASSPANTWGDNSPLHF. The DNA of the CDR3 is TGCGCCAGCAGTCCGGCAAATACCTGGGGGGATAATTCACCCCTCCACTTT.

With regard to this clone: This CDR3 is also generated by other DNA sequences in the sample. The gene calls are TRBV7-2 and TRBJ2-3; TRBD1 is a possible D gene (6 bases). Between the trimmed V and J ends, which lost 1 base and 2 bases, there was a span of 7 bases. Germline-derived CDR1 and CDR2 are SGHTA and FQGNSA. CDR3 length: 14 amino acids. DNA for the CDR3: TGTGCCAGCAGCTTAGGGGGGCCCACAGATACGCAGTATTTT. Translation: CASSLGGPTDTQYF.

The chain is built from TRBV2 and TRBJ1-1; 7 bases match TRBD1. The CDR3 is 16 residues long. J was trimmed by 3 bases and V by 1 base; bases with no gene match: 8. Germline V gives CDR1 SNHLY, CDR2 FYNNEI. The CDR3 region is CASSEGKGGAYTEAFF. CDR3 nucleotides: TGTGCCAGCAGTGAAGGGAAAGGGGGCGCCTACACTGAAGCTTTCTTT.

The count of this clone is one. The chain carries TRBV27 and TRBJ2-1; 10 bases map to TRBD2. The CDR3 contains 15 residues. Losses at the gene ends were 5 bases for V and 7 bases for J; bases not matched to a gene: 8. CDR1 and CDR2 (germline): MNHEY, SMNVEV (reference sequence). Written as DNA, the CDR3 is TGTGCCAGCAGTCCCCAGCGGGGGGGGCATAATGAGCAGTTCTTC. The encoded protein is CASSPQRGGHNEQFF.